Below are 17 T cell receptor beta chains sequenced from a single sample in a study of identical twins. TCRdb used MiXCR to reprocess the 5' RACE reads, holding one entry per CDR3 protein. The table shows a few hundred thousand distinct CDR3 sequences, with 9% to 10% occurring only once. Sequenced material: naive T cells sorted from blood. The receptors stem from a woman between 45 and 60 years old in good health.

The chain's CDR3 is CASSAAPGTGSTEAFF. The CDR3 nucleotides read TGTGCCAGCAGTGCCGCCCCTGGGACAGGTTCCACTGAAGCTTTCTTT. The chain joins TRBV25-1 to TRBJ1-1; TRBD1 agrees at 8 bases. The CDR3 consists of 16 residues. V lost 4 bases to trimming and J lost 4 bases; unmatched junction nucleotides: 11. CDR1 is MGHDK, CDR2 SYGVNS, per germline.

The table lists this clonotype with a few counts. This chain uses TRBV10-2 with TRBJ2-1; D remains ambiguous. The CDR3 has 14 residues. Trimming cost V 6 bases and J 4 bases, with 13 bases left between them. Germline V gene data show CDR1 as WSHSY and CDR2 as SAAADI. In nucleotides, the CDR3 is TGCGCCAGCAGCCCGGTAATTTCTTACAATGAGCAGTTCTTC. This codes for CASSPVISYNEQFF.

This clonotype appeared a few times. The chain recombines TRBV7-6 with TRBJ1-4, with a weak D call TRBD1 (5 bases). V lost 4 bases to trimming and J lost 3 bases, with 12 bases between them. The CDR3 extends over 15 amino acids. Germline CDR1 reads SGHVS; CDR2 reads FNYEAQ. DNA of the CDR3: TGTGCCAGCAGCTCCGGGGGAGCAGCTAATGAAAAACTGTTTTTT. Protein sequence: CASSSGGAANEKLFF.

V usage is TRBV5-1 and J usage is TRBJ2-1, with D possibly matching TRBD2 (5 bases). V was cut by 1 base and J by 8 bases, with 10 bases left in between. Germline V gene lookup returns CDR1 SGHRS and CDR2 YFSETQ. The CDR3 sequence is 13 residues long. CDR3 amino acids: CASSLPRVDEQFF. For the CDR3, the DNA is TGCGCCAGCAGCTTGCCGAGGGTTGATGAGCAGTTCTTC.

This chain connects TRBV7-9 to TRBJ2-3; D gene ambiguous. Germline V lookup: CDR1 SEHNR, CDR2 FQNEAQ (reference sequence). The ends were cut back, 11 bases at V and 2 bases at J, with 20 bases in the middle. This CDR3 spans 15 amino acids. CDR3 loop: CASLGWGNPTDTQYF. The CDR3 DNA is TGTGCCTCCCTAGGGTGGGGAAATCCCACAGATACGCAGTATTTT.

The chain carries TRBV30 and TRBJ2-1, with no clear D. Trimming shortened V by 0 bases and J by 0 bases, and 9 bases separated the two germline ends. Germline CDR1 GTSNPN, CDR2 SVGIG (reference sequence). The CDR3 is made up of 15 amino acids. The CDR3 loop reads CAWSVPRVSYNEQFF. In nucleotides, the CDR3 is TGTGCCTGGAGTGTACCAAGAGTCTCCTACAATGAGCAGTTCTTC.

The rearrangement joins TRBV24-1 to TRBJ2-1, with D perhaps given as TRBD1 or TRBD2 (5 bases each). Germline CDR1 reads KGHDR; CDR2 reads SFDVKD. This CDR3 is built from 15 residues. V was clipped by 9 bases and J by 0 bases, with 14 bases between them. The CDR3 DNA reads TGTGCCACCGGTCTCCCAGGGAGCTCCTACAATGAGCAGTTCTTC. As protein: CATGLPGSSYNEQFF.

There are a few counts of this clonotype. The rearrangement uses TRBV5-6 and TRBJ2-5; D uncertain. Per the germline V gene, CDR1 is SGHDT and CDR2 is YYEEEE. This CDR3 contains 12 residues. V was shortened by 2 bases and J by 2 bases, with 4 bases between the two germline ends. CDR3 nucleotide sequence: TGTGCCAGCAGCTTCGTACAAGAGACCCAGTACTTC. This codes for CASSFVQETQYF.

This clonotype has at least ten counts. The chain couples TRBV4-1 to TRBJ2-1; 8 nucleotides match TRBD2. Germline CDR1 reads MGHRA; CDR2 reads YSYEKL. The CDR3 runs to 18 residues. Unmatched junction bases numbered 16, after V lost 3 bases and J lost 6 bases. DNA for the CDR3: TGCGCCAGCAGCCATATTCCTGGTAGCGGGACGGGGTCCAATGAGCAGTTCTTC. This encodes CASSHIPGSGTGSNEQFF.

This clonotype was counted ten times or more. The chain employs TRBV5-1 and TRBJ1-1; D ambiguous. The CDR3 totals 14 residues. V lost 1 base to trimming and J lost 4 bases, with 11 bases between them. Germline lookup yields CDR1 SGHRS and CDR2 YFSETQ. This chain's CDR3 is CASSLLGRSTEAFF. In nucleotides, the CDR3 is TGCGCCAGCAGCTTGTTAGGGAGGTCCACTGAAGCTTTCTTT.

This clonotype came up many times. V and J are TRBV7-9 and TRBJ1-2; the D gene is possibly TRBD1 (6 bases). This CDR3 has 12 residues. Germline V CDR1 and CDR2: SEHNR, FQNEAQ (reference sequence). V was shortened by 5 bases and J by 5 bases, with 9 bases between the two germline ends. CDR3 residues: CASSAQGYGYTF. The CDR3 DNA reads as TGTGCCAGCAGCGCCCAGGGGTATGGCTACACCTTC.

This clonotype was seen many times. The J gene is TRBJ1-2, the V gene TRBV5-1; 7 nucleotides match TRBD1. Trimming at V came to 5 bases and at J to 4 bases, leaving 17 bases not matched to a gene. Germline V CDR1 and CDR2: SGHRS, YFSETQ. The CDR3 is 17 amino acids. The CDR3 reads CASRAGTDRSRFYGYTF. The CDR3 DNA reads TGCGCCAGCAGGGCCGGGACAGACAGATCAAGGTTCTATGGCTACACCTTC.

This clonotype came up many times. The chain links TRBV20-1 to TRBJ2-3, with D uncertain. V shed 3 bases and J shed 1 base, with 5 bases lying between them. There are 12 residues in the CDR3. CDR1 is DFQATT, CDR2 SNEGSKA, per germline (reference sequence). CDR3 sequence (DNA): TGCAGTGCTAGCAAAGGCACAGATACGCAGTATTTT. Its protein is CSASKGTDTQYF.

This clonotype was observed a few times. V and J are TRBV3-1 and TRBJ1-2, with a weak D call TRBD1 (5 bases). This CDR3 has 15 amino acids. The V gene lost 5 bases and the J gene lost 2 bases, with 15 bases spanning the gap. Germline CDR1 reads LGHDT; CDR2 reads YNNKEL (reference sequence). CDR3 sequence reads: CASSNPGLINYGYTF. In DNA form, the CDR3 reads TGTGCCAGCAGCAACCCGGGACTGATAAACTATGGCTACACCTTC.

The table lists this clonotype with a few counts. The V gene is TRBV7-9, the J gene TRBJ2-7; 9 bases line up with TRBD2. Losses at the gene ends were 4 bases for V and 0 bases for J; bases not matched to a gene: 7. CDR1 is SEHNR, CDR2 FQNEAQ, per germline (reference sequence). The CDR3 spans 16 residues. The CDR3 spells CASSSIAGALSYEQYF. In nucleotides, the CDR3 is TGTGCCAGCAGCTCTATAGCGGGAGCGCTCTCCTACGAGCAGTACTTC.

Ten or more counts support this clonotype. The rearrangement uses TRBV12-3 or TRBV12-4 and TRBJ2-2; D remains ambiguous. Between the trimmed V and J ends, which lost 6 bases and 6 bases, there was a span of 5 bases. The CDR3 runs to 11 residues. For the CDR3, the DNA is TGTGCCAGCAGGTCATCCGGGGAGCTGTTTTTT. It codes for CASRSSGELFF.

Details on this clonotype: A much more abundant neighbour one base away suggests this may be a read error. V gene TRBV12-3 or TRBV12-4 combines with J gene TRBJ1-1; D gene ambiguous. This CDR3 region has 12 residues. V was cut by 3 bases and J by 6 bases, with 8 bases left in between. Here the CDR3 reads CASSLSGPEAFF. In DNA form, the CDR3 reads TGTGCCAGCAGTTTGAGCGGGCCTGAAGCTTTCTTT.